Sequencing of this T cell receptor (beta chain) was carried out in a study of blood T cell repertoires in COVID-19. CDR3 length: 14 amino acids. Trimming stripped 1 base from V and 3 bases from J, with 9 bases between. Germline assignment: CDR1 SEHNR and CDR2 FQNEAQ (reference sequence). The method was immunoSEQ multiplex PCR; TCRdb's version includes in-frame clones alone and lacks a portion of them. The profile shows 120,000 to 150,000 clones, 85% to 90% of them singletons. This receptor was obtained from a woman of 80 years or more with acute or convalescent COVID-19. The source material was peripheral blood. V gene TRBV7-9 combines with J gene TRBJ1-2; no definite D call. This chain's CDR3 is CASSLGQFDYGYTF. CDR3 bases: TGTGCCAGCAGCTTAGGACAATTTGACTATGGCTACACCTTC.